The following is a T cell receptor (beta chain) sequence with its context. The CDR3 consists of 16 residues. V shed 8 bases, J shed 0 bases, and the junction held 10 bases outside the gene matches. Per germline, CDR1 MDHEN and CDR2 SYDVKM. This specimen belongs to a study of control samples from healthy donors and cancer patients. Sequencing was performed with immunoSEQ multiplex PCR; in TCRdb, only in-frame clones are kept and a portion is missing. Among around 170,000 clones, approximately 94% were seen once, and the ten largest hold 1.3% to 1.5%. Input material: blood. The rearrangement links TRBV28 to TRBJ1-1, with 9 positions matching TRBD1. The sequence was obtained from a man aged 30-40 years in good health. The CDR3 nucleotides are TGTGCCAGCGGGGGGCCGGGACAGGGCGTGAACACTGAAGCTTTCTTT. It encodes CASGGPGQGVNTEAFF.